This T cell receptor beta chain was observed in a study of OX40 agonist ivuxolimab in advanced cancers. Study-wide background: Patients in the trial were receiving intravenous ivuxolimab every 2 weeks, at doses of 0.01 to 10 mg/kg.

Assay used: immunoSEQ multiplex PCR; TCRdb lists only in-frame clones, some missing. This table holds some 50,000 clones, 80% to 85% found once. A remark on this clone: Its specificity is unknown.

Study observations and caveats: On average, a greater number of expanded clones characterised CD8+ T cells relative to CD4+.

CDR3 size: 15 residues. Germline lookup yields CDR1 SQVTM and CDR2 ANQGSEA. J gave up 5 bases and V 0 bases, and 9 bases lay outside the gene matches. The sequence came from an adult with an advanced solid tumor such as melanoma, head and neck, liver or kidney cancer. V and J are TRBV29-1 and TRBJ1-1, with TRBD1 matching 7 bases. Sequencing used CD4+ or CD8+ T cells sorted from blood, obtained in a trial of the OX40 agonist ivuxolimab. CDR3 DNA: TGCAGCGTTGAAGATGCTACAGGGGTTGCGACTGAAGCTTTCTTT. Residues: CSVEDATGVATEAFF. Full variable domain (rest looked up from reference TRBV29-1 and TRBJ1-1): SAVISQKPSRDICQRGTSLTIQCQVDSQVTMMFWYRQQPGQSLTLIATANQGSEATYESGFVIDKFPISRPNLTFSTLTVSNMSPEDSSIYLCSVEDATGVATEAFFGQGTRLTVV.